This T cell receptor (beta chain) was captured in a study of OX40 agonist ivuxolimab in advanced cancers. Notes on the study in general: The antigen specificity of the peripheral T cells (those that were expanded) was not determined. Clonal expansion in partial responders at 0.1-3.0 mg/kg ranked among the lowest.

Per germline, CDR1 MNHNY and CDR2 SVGAGI (reference sequence). This CDR3 comprises 14 residues. V lost 6 bases and J lost 4, with 15 bases in between. As regards this clone: Its target is not known.

Generated by immunoSEQ multiplex PCR, the TCRdb table keeps only in-frame clones and is missing some. Here the sample spans some 19,000 clones, 65% to 70% being singletons. This receptor was identified in an adult with an advanced solid tumor such as melanoma, head and neck, liver or kidney cancer. The V and J genes are TRBV6-6 and TRBJ1-1, with TRBD1 as a possible D gene (5 bases). Sequenced here: CD4+ or CD8+ T cells sorted from blood, sampled in a trial of the OX40 agonist ivuxolimab. The CDR3 DNA follows: TGTGCCAGCAGCCTACGGAGAGGGGTCACTGAAGCTTTCTTT. This translates into CASSLRRGVTEAFF.